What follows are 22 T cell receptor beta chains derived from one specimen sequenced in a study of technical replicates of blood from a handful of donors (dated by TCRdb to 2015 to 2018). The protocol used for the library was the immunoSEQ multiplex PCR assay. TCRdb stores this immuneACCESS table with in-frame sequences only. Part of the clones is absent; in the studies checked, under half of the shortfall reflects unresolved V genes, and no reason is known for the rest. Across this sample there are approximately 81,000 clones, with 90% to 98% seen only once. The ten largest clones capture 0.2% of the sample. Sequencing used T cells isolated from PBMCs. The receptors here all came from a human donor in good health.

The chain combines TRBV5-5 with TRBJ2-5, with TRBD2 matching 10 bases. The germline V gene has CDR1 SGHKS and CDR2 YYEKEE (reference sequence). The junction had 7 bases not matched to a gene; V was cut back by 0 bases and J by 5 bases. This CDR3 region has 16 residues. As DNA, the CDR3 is TGTGCCAGCAGCTTGGATAGCGGGGGGCTCGTGGAGACCCAGTACTTC. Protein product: CASSLDSGGLVETQYF.

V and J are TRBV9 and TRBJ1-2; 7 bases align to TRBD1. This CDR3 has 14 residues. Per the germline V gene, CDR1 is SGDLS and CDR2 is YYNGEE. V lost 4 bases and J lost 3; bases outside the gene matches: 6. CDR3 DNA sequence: TGTGCCAGCAGCTCCGCGGGACAGTACTATGGCTACACCTTC. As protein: CASSSAGQYYGYTF.

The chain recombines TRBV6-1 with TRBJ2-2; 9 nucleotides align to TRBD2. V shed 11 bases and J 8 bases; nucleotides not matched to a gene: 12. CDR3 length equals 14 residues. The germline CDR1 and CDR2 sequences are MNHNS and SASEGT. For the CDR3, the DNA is TGTGCCGACAAACGCGGGAGGGGGTTAGGGGAGCTGTTTTTT. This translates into CADKRGRGLGELFF.

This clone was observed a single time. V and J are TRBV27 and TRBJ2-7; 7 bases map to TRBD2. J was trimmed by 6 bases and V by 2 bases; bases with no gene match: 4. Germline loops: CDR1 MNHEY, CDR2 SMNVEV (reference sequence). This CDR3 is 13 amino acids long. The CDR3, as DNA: TGTGCCAGCAGTTTAAACGGGGGGTTCGAGCAGTACTTC. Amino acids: CASSLNGGFEQYF.

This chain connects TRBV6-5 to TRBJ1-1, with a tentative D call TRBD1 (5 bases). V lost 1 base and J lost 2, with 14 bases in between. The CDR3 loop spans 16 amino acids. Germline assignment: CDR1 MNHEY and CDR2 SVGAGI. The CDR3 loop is CASSYYWGQGNTEAFF. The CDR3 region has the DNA TGTGCCAGCAGTTACTATTGGGGTCAGGGAAACACTGAAGCTTTCTTT.

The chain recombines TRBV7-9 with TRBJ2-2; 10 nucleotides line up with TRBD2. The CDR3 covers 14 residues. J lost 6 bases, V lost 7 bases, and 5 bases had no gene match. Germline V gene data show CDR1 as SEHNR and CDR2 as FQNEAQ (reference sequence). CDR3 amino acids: CASTTSGTSGELFF. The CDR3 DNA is TGTGCCAGCACCACTAGCGGGACCTCCGGGGAGCTGTTTTTT.

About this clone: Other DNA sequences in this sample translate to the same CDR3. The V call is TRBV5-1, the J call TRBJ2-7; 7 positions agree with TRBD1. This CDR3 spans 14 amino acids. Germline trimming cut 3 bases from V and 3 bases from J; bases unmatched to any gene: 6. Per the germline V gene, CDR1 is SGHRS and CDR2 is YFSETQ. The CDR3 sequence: CASSSGQSSYEQYF. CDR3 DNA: TGCGCCAGCAGCTCGGGACAGAGTAGCTACGAGCAGTACTTC.

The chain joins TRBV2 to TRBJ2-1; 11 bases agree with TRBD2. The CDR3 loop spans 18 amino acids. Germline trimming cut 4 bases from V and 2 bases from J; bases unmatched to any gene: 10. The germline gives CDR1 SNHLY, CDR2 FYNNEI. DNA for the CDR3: TGTGCCAGCAGTGGGGAACTAGCGGGAGTTAATGCCTACAATGAGCAGTTCTTC. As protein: CASSGELAGVNAYNEQFF.

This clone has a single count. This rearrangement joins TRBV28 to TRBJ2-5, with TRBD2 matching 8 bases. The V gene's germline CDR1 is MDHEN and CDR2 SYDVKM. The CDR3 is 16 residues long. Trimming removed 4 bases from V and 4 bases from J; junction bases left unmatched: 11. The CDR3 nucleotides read TGTGCCAGCAGTTACCGGCTAGCGGGCGGCTCAGAGACCCAGTACTTC. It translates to CASSYRLAGGSETQYF. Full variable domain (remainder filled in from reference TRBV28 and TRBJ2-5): DVKVTQSSRYLVKRTGEKVFLECVQDMDHENMFWYRQDPGLGLRLIYFSYDVKMKEKGDIPEGYSVSREKKERFSLILESASTNQTSMYLCASSYRLAGGSETQYFGPGTRLLVL.

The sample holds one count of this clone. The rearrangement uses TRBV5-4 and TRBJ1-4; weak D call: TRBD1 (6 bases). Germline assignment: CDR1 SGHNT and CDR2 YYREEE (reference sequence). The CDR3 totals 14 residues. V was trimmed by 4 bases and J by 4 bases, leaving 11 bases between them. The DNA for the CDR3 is TGTGCCAGCAGCCTGGGACAAAGTAATGAAAAACTGTTTTTT. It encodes CASSLGQSNEKLFF.

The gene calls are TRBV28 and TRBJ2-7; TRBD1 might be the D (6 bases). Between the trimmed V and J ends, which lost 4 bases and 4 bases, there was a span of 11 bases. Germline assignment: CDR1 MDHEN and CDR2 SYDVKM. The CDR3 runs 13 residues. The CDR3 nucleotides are TGTGCCAGCAGTTCCCCTACAGGGTACGAGCAGTACTTC. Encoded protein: CASSSPTGYEQYF.

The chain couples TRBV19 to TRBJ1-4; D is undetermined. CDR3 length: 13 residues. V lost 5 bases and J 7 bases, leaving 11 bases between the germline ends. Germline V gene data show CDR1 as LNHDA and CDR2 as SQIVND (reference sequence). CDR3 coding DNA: TGTGCCAGTAGTCGAGCCCGTTCTGAAAAACTGTTTTTT. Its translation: CASSRARSEKLFF.

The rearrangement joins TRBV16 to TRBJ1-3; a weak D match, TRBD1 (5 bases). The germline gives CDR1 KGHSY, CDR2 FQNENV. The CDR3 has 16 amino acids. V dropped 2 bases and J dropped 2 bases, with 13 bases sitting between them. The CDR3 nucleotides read TGTGCCAGCAGCCAAGGACCCAGGGCGACTGGAAACACCATATATTTT. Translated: CASSQGPRATGNTIYF.

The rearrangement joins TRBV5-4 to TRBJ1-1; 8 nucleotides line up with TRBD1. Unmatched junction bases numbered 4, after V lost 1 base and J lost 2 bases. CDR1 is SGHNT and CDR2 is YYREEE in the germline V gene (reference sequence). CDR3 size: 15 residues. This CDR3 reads CASSLPTGVNTEAFF. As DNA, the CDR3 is TGTGCCAGCAGCTTGCCGACAGGGGTTAACACTGAAGCTTTCTTT.

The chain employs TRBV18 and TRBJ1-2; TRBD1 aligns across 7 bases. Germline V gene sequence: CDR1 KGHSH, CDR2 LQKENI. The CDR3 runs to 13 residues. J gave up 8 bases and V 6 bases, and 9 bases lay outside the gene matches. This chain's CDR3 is CASSVGTEGGYTF. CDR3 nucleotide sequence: TGTGCCAGCTCGGTCGGGACAGAAGGGGGCTACACCTTC.

The CDR3 coding sequence is TGTGCCAGCAGTTCGGGACAGACTACTGAAGCTTTCTTT. It is translated as CASSSGQTTEAFF. V and J are TRBV28 and TRBJ1-1; the match to TRBD1 covers 7 bases. Germline lookup yields CDR1 MDHEN and CDR2 SYDVKM. There are 13 residues in the CDR3. V shed 4 bases and J 5 bases; nucleotides not matched to a gene: 4.

This CDR3 reads CSARSGQFF. The CDR3 coding sequence is TGCAGTGCTAGGAGCGGGCAGTTCTTC. The gene calls are TRBV20-1 and TRBJ2-1; possible D gene TRBD2, 5 bases. Trimming took off 3 bases at V and 12 bases at J, with 6 bases between the two ends. The CDR3 extends over 9 amino acids. Germline CDR1 is DFQATT and CDR2 is SNEGSKA (reference sequence).

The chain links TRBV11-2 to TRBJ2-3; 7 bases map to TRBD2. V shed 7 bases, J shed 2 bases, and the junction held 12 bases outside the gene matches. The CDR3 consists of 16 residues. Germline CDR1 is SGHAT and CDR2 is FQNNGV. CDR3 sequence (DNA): TGTGCCAGCAAGTATCTAGCGGACTCAAACACAGATACGCAGTATTTT. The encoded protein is CASKYLADSNTDTQYF.

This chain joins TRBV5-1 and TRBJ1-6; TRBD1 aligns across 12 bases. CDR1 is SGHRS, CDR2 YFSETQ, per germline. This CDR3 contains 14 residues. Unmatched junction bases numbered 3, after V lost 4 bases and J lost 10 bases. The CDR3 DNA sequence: TGCGCCAGCAGCGGGGGACAGGGGGCCTCACCCCTCCACTTT. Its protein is CASSGGQGASPLHF.

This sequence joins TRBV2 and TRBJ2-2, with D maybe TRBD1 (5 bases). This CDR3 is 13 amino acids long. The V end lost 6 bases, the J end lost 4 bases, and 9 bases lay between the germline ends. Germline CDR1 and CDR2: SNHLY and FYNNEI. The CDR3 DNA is TGTGCCAGCAGGGACACAGGCACCGGGGAGCTGTTTTTT. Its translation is CASRDTGTGELFF. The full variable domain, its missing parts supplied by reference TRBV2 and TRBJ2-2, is EPEVTQTPSHQVTQMGQEVILRCVPISNHLYFYWYRQILGQKVEFLVSFYNNEISEKSEIFDDQFSVERPDGSNFTLKIRSTKLEDSAMYFCASRDTGTGELFFGEGSRLTVL.

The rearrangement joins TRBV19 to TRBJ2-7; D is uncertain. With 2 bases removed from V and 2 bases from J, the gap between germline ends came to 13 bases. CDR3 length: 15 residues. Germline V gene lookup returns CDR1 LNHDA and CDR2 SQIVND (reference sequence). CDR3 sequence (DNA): TGTGCCAGTAGTATAAACCCGGGTCCGGCCTACGAGCAGTACTTC. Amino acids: CASSINPGPAYEQYF.

CDR3 bases: TGCAGTGCTAGTAGGGGTGAGCAGTTCTTC. This sequence encodes CSASRGEQFF. This rearrangement joins TRBV20-1 to TRBJ2-1; tentatively, D is TRBD1 (5 bases). The CDR3 is made up of 10 amino acids. Deletions cut 3 bases from V and 9 bases from J, with 6 bases between. In germline, CDR1 is DFQATT, CDR2 SNEGSKA (reference sequence).